The entry below describes one T cell receptor (beta chain). Its cognate antigen is unknown. In this CDR3 the conserved last residue, phenylalanine or tryptophan, is missing, so a read error is likely. Because the CDR3's place on the DNA is in doubt, the DNA is left out and the CDR3 is given as listed by TCRdb. Collection occurred without any documented infections or immune events in donors. In germline, CDR1 is SGHDN, CDR2 FVKESK. The CDR3 comprises 12 residues, both ends counted. The data were obtained in a study of identifying expanded T cells in peripheral blood. Broader study findings: Clone count variance between roughly 2-week samples rose with total template count. Over two and four weeks, about 17 and 20 clones changed, versus around 1.3 between replicates.

Clones were sequenced by immunoSEQ multiplex PCR, and TCRdb holds only the in-frame ones, with some missing. The sample lists under 95,000 clones, 75% to 90% seen once, with around 3% in the top ten. The chain links TRBV14 to TRBJ1-2. The sequencing sample was made of blood. The TCR originated in a person aged 18 to 70 in good health. CDR3 loop: CASSQDGPAKEV.